Listed below are T cell receptor beta chains from one sample, sequenced in a study of OX40 agonist ivuxolimab in advanced cancers. TCRdb's table, derived via immunoSEQ multiplex PCR, lists solely in-frame clones and lacks some. The sample includes 65,000 to 95,000 clones, 70% to 85% of them seen just once. The material sequenced was CD4+ or CD8+ T cells sorted from blood, taken in a trial of the OX40 agonist ivuxolimab. All receptors come from an adult with an advanced solid tumor such as melanoma, head and neck, liver or kidney cancer. The CDR3 runs from the conserved cysteine through the conserved F or W. The order of the fields is CDR3 protein, clone size, J gene, V gene. Expanded clones are given a class, and other clones once, few, many or no size at all.

CASSYSDSSYEQYF | - | TRBJ2-7 | TRBV6-6
CASSSTGLPYEQYF | - | TRBJ2-7 | TRBV28
CASSETGNNQPQHF | - | TRBJ1-5 | TRBV6-1
CASSQGPGRSGTDTQYF | - | TRBJ2-3 | TRBV4-3
CASSPVRGSNTEAFF | - | TRBJ1-1 | TRBV11-1
CASSYIVGGTNEKLFF | - | TRBJ1-4 | TRBV6-5
CASSPLGEGLNQPQHF | - | TRBJ1-5 | TRBV5-5
CASSIGLAGTDTQYF | - | TRBJ2-3 | TRBV11-2
CASSPYQGTKNIQYF | - | TRBJ2-4 | TRBV7-2
CASSGAREQYF | - | TRBJ2-7 | TRBV6-5
CASSQTGSSYEQYF | - | TRBJ2-7 | TRBV5-1
CASSPGDNEQFF | - | TRBJ2-1 | TRBV7-8
CASSLRAGGPADTQYF | - | TRBJ2-3 | TRBV5-4
CASSHETGGNPGYTF | few | TRBJ1-2 | TRBV12-1
CASSLDQGGTGSHNEQFF | few | TRBJ2-1 | TRBV11-3
CASSFGLGTNYEQYF | - | TRBJ2-7 | TRBV7-8
CAGITDRGLNEQYF | - | TRBJ2-7 | TRBV30
CASSLFASGIREQYF | - | TRBJ2-7 | TRBV28
CASSLLGLEETQYF | - | TRBJ2-5 | TRBV5-6
CASSLSSGKSYGYTF | - | TRBJ1-2 | TRBV5-4
CAISQQDGTYEQYF | - | TRBJ2-7 | TRBV10-3
CASSSYQETQYF | - | TRBJ2-5 | TRBV5-8
CASSLDFSASGDNEQFF | - | TRBJ2-1 | TRBV11-3
CASKDRNTETQYF | - | TRBJ2-5 | TRBV19
CASSTGTVTYEQYF | - | TRBJ2-7 | TRBV19
CASSLILGAQPQHF | - | TRBJ1-5 | TRBV28
CASSVWRNTEAFF | - | TRBJ1-1 | TRBV28
CASSPGASEAFF | - | TRBJ1-1 | TRBV18
CASRAPGQGGPTQYF | once | TRBJ2-5 | TRBV28
CASSLSSGGLAFF | - | TRBJ1-1 | TRBV11-2
CASSNRLVNEQFF | - | TRBJ2-1 | TRBV6-5
CASSFQTGTGNTIYF | - | TRBJ1-3 | TRBV7-8
CSVDRLGATGELFF | few | TRBJ2-2 | TRBV29-1
CASSGTVVWDTQYF | - | TRBJ2-3 | TRBV19
CASSPGSNQPQHF | - | TRBJ1-5 | TRBV18
CASRSRTPNTEAFF | - | TRBJ1-1 | TRBV19
CATAPGAAGELFF | - | TRBJ2-2 | TRBV15
CASSPPRVDYGYTF | - | TRBJ1-2 | TRBV5-4
CASSLGHLTEAFF | once | TRBJ1-1 | TRBV7-8
CASSLRSSGLAGKYNEQFF | - | TRBJ2-1 | TRBV27
CASSPRYPGPNTGELFF | - | TRBJ2-2 | TRBV4-2
CASSQDPGQGNGYTF | - | TRBJ1-2 | TRBV4-1
CASSVGQHNQPQHF | - | TRBJ1-5 | TRBV19
CASTISASGKPRHTDTQYF | once | TRBJ2-3 | TRBV27
CASGHPNQPQHF | - | TRBJ1-5 | TRBV27